The next 12 T cell receptor beta chains were all read from a single sample in a study of T cells in Graves' hyperthyroidism and ophthalmopathy. Amplification of TCR beta CDR3 regions was performed using RNA transcripts as template. First-round RT-PCR with HTBI primers amplified the TCR CDR3 region. MiXCR, applied by TCRdb to the multiplex PCR reads, yields one record per CDR3 protein. The sample carries about 300,000 distinct CDR3 sequences, less than 30% recorded once. The sequenced sample was blood. The origin of the receptors is a middle-aged man with Graves' hyperthyroidism that later progressed to Graves' ophthalmopathy.

This clonotype came up many times. This chain joins TRBV20-1 and TRBJ2-5, with a tentative D call TRBD2 (5 bases). The germline V gene encodes CDR1 DFQATT and CDR2 SNEGSKA (reference sequence). The CDR3 covers 15 residues. V lost 1 base to trimming and J lost 5 bases, with 17 bases between them. As DNA, the CDR3 is TGCAGTGCTAGAGGCCCTGACTACCCCCGGGAGACCCAGTACTTC. As protein: CSARGPDYPRETQYF.

This clonotype came up once. The rearrangement joins TRBV6-1 to TRBJ1-1; the D is unclear. CDR1 is MNHNS and CDR2 is SASEGT in the germline V gene. This CDR3 is built from 10 residues. The V gene lost 5 bases and the J gene lost 6 bases, with 4 bases spanning the gap. The CDR3 region is CASSFSEAFF. CDR3 sequence (DNA): TGTGCCAGCAGTTTCTCTGAAGCTTTCTTT.

In this sample, this clonotype turned up many times. The chain links TRBV11-2 to TRBJ2-2; D gene uncertain. V was trimmed by 3 bases and J by 0 bases, leaving 11 bases between them. Germline V CDR1 and CDR2: SGHAT, FQNNGV. CDR3 length equals 16 residues. The CDR3 DNA is TGTGCCAGCAGCTTTTTACGACACACGAACACCGGGGAGCTGTTTTTT. This encodes CASSFLRHTNTGELFF.

This clonotype came up many times. The chain couples TRBV27 to TRBJ2-7, with TRBD1 matching over 7 bases. The V and J ends lost 3 bases and 2 bases, in that order; junction bases with no gene match: 7. Germline V lookup: CDR1 MNHEY, CDR2 SMNVEV (reference sequence). The CDR3 covers 15 residues. CDR3 DNA: TGTGCCAGCAGTTTGTCCCGGGACAGCCCCTACGAGCAGTACTTC. Translation gives CASSLSRDSPYEQYF.

In this sample, this clonotype turned up many times. The chain combines TRBV5-1 with TRBJ2-7; tentatively, D is TRBD1 (6 bases). This CDR3 contains 16 residues. CDR1 and CDR2 from the germline V gene are SGHRS and YFSETQ. The ends were cut back, 5 bases at V and 2 bases at J, with 20 bases in the middle. This CDR3 reads CASSFRVTGNAYEQYF. CDR3 coding DNA: TGCGCCAGCAGTTTTCGAGTGACAGGAAACGCCTACGAGCAGTACTTC.

This clonotype has at least ten counts. The chain is built from TRBV20-1 and TRBJ2-7; 7 bases fit TRBD1. The CDR3 covers 13 residues. The germline V gene has CDR1 DFQATT and CDR2 SNEGSKA (reference sequence). The J segment lost 2 bases and the V segment lost 6 bases, leaving 7 bases of the junction unmatched. CDR3 coding DNA: TGCAGTGCCCCGGACAGGAGGACCTACGAGCAGTACTTC. Protein sequence: CSAPDRRTYEQYF.

Ten or more counts support this clonotype. J is TRBJ2-7 and V is TRBV18, with TRBD1 matching over 10 bases. The germline V gene has CDR1 KGHSH and CDR2 LQKENI. The CDR3 sequence is 14 residues long. V lost 4 bases and J lost 4; bases outside the gene matches: 4. CDR3 DNA: TGTGCCAGCTCACTCCGACAGGGGGCTTACGAGCAGTACTTC. Translating it yields CASSLRQGAYEQYF.

This clonotype appeared many times. V gene TRBV5-1 combines with J gene TRBJ2-2, with 7 bases identical to TRBD1. This CDR3 contains 15 residues. The V gene end was trimmed by 5 bases and the J gene end by 4 bases; junction bases not matched to a gene: 8. Germline-derived CDR1 and CDR2 are SGHRS and YFSETQ. CDR3 sequence: CASRGTDPSTGELFF. The CDR3 DNA follows: TGCGCCAGCAGGGGGACAGACCCGAGCACCGGGGAGCTGTTTTTT.

This clonotype has a count of ten or more. The CDR3 DNA follows: TGCAGCGTTGAAGGGGTTAGCGAAAACTCCTACGAGCAGTACTTC. The encoded protein is CSVEGVSENSYEQYF. The rearrangement joins TRBV29-1 to TRBJ2-7; TRBD2 might be the D (5 bases). Germline assignment: CDR1 SQVTM and CDR2 ANQGSEA. V lost 1 base, J lost 0 bases, and 13 bases lay in between. The CDR3 contains 15 residues.

In this sample, this clonotype turned up many times. The rearrangement links TRBV11-1 to TRBJ1-1, with 9 nucleotides matching TRBD1. The trim removed 6 bases at V and 0 bases at J, leaving 8 bases unmatched. Germline CDR1 is SGHAT and CDR2 is FQDESV (reference sequence). The CDR3 loop spans 16 amino acids. The CDR3 region is CASSPRGQGMNTEAFF. The CDR3 nucleotides read TGTGCCAGCAGTCCCCGGGGACAGGGAATGAACACTGAAGCTTTCTTT.

This clonotype has a count of ten or more. The V call is TRBV10-3, the J call TRBJ2-2, with no clear D. The CDR3 is made up of 11 amino acids. Trimming cost V 3 bases and J 7 bases, with 3 bases left between them. The germline CDR1 and CDR2 sequences are ENHRY and SYGVKD. The CDR3: CAISDIGELFF. In nucleotides, the CDR3 is TGTGCCATCAGTGACATCGGGGAGCTGTTTTTT.

At least ten counts were recorded for this clonotype. This chain connects TRBV11-2 to TRBJ2-6; D remains ambiguous. Germline loops: CDR1 SGHAT, CDR2 FQNNGV. With 0 bases removed from V and 4 bases from J, the gap between germline ends came to 7 bases. The CDR3 is 15 residues long. CDR3 amino acids: CASSLDPLGANVLTF. The CDR3 coding sequence is TGTGCCAGCAGCTTAGACCCTTTGGGGGCCAACGTCCTGACTTTC.